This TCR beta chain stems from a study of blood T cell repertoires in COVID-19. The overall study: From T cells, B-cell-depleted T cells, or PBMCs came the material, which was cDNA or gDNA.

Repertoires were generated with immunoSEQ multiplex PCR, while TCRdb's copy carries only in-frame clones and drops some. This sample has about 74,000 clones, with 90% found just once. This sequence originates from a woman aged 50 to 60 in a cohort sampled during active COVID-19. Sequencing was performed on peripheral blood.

The CDR3 DNA sequence: TGTGCCAGTACCGGGACTAGCGGGAGGGAGCAGTTCTTC. Translation gives CASTGTSGREQFF. This chain links TRBV19 with TRBJ2-1; 15 bases line up with TRBD2. The CDR3 loop spans 13 amino acids. J gave up 10 bases and V 7 bases, and 2 bases lay outside the gene matches. Per the germline V gene, CDR1 is LNHDA and CDR2 is SQIVND (reference sequence). Full variable domain (rest looked up from reference TRBV19 and TRBJ2-1): DGGITQSPKYLFRKEGQNVTLSCEQNLNHDAMYWYRQDPGQGLRLIYYSQIVNDFQKGDIAEGYSVSREKKESFPLTVTSAQKNPTAFYLCASTGTSGREQFFGPGTRLTVL.